A selection of T cell receptor beta chains follows, all from one sample in a study of blood T cell repertoires in COVID-19. Profiling relied on immunoSEQ multiplex PCR, and the TCRdb table lists in-frame clones only, not all of them. The sample yields fewer than 200,000 clones, 81% seen once. Material: peripheral blood. These receptors all come from a woman over 75 with COVID-19, enrolled during active disease. Both conserved end residues are part of each CDR3. Each record gives: V gene, J gene, clone size, D gene, CDR3 protein, CDR3 DNA. A D gene is named only where the DNA matches it firmly. For some rows the clone size is stated as once, few or many, or as a class when expanded; others skip it.

V gene: TRBV29-1
J gene: TRBJ2-7
clone size: NA
D gene: NA
CDR3 protein: CSGSLTGDYYEQYF
CDR3 DNA: TGCAGCGGATCCCTGACAGGGGACTACTACGAGCAGTACTTC

V gene: TRBV7-6
J gene: TRBJ2-7
clone size: once
D gene: NA
CDR3 protein: CASSSGLKWGEEQYF
CDR3 DNA: TGTGCCAGCAGCTCGGGACTTAAGTGGGGGGAAGAGCAGTACTTC

V gene: TRBV4-2
J gene: TRBJ2-7
clone size: NA
D gene: TRBD2
CDR3 protein: CASSQPPGGGGTSEQYF
CDR3 DNA: TGTGCCAGCAGCCAACCCCCGGGGGGCGGGGGGACCTCCGAGCAGTACTTC

V gene: TRBV5-1
J gene: TRBJ1-2
clone size: NA
D gene: NA
CDR3 protein: CASSGGDYGYTF
CDR3 DNA: TGCGCCAGCAGCGGCGGGGACTATGGCTACACCTTC

V gene: TRBV13
J gene: TRBJ2-3
clone size: NA
D gene: NA
CDR3 protein: CASSYLQGPLTDTQYF
CDR3 DNA: TGTGCCAGCAGCTACCTTCAGGGGCCCCTCACAGATACGCAGTATTTT

V gene: TRBV5-5
J gene: TRBJ1-6
clone size: NA
D gene: TRBD1
CDR3 protein: CASSWDRVRDSPLHF
CDR3 DNA: TGTGCCAGCAGCTGGGACAGGGTGCGGGATTCACCCCTCCACTTT

V gene: TRBV5-1
J gene: TRBJ2-5
clone size: NA
D gene: TRBD1
CDR3 protein: CASTLQGQETQYF
CDR3 DNA: TGCGCCAGCACCCTACAGGGGCAAGAGACCCAGTACTTC

V gene: TRBV3-1/TRBV3-2
J gene: TRBJ2-1
clone size: NA
D gene: NA
CDR3 protein: CASSQDTGPYNEQFF
CDR3 DNA: TGTGCCAGCAGCCAAGATACAGGGCCCTACAATGAGCAGTTCTTC

V gene: TRBV27
J gene: TRBJ2-7
clone size: NA
D gene: TRBD2
CDR3 protein: CASSFYGGGYEQYF
CDR3 DNA: TGTGCCAGCAGTTTTTATGGCGGGGGCTACGAGCAGTACTTC

V gene: TRBV6-1
J gene: TRBJ2-7
clone size: NA
D gene: NA
CDR3 protein: CASSELYEQYF
CDR3 DNA: TGTGCCAGCAGTGAATTATACGAGCAGTACTTC

V gene: TRBV5-4
J gene: TRBJ2-3
clone size: NA
D gene: TRBD1
CDR3 protein: CASSFGQGDTDTQYF
CDR3 DNA: TGTGCCAGCAGCTTCGGACAGGGAGACACAGATACGCAGTATTTT

V gene: TRBV2
J gene: TRBJ2-2
clone size: few
D gene: NA
CDR3 protein: CASISRQTGELFF
CDR3 DNA: TGTGCCAGCATATCCCGCCAGACCGGGGAGCTGTTTTTT

V gene: TRBV7-6
J gene: TRBJ2-7
clone size: NA
D gene: TRBD1
CDR3 protein: CASSLPGGLREQYF
CDR3 DNA: TGTGCCAGCAGCTTACCAGGGGGCCTTCGAGAGCAGTACTTC

V gene: TRBV7-2
J gene: TRBJ1-2
clone size: few
D gene: NA
CDR3 protein: CASSSRGVGYTF
CDR3 DNA: TGTGCCAGCAGCTCGCGAGGCGTAGGCTACACCTTC

V gene: TRBV5-1
J gene: TRBJ1-1
clone size: few
D gene: NA
CDR3 protein: CASSLGAGDTEAFF
CDR3 DNA: TGCGCCAGCAGCTTGGGAGCGGGGGACACTGAAGCTTTCTTT

V gene: TRBV6-2/TRBV6-3
J gene: TRBJ2-6
clone size: once
D gene: NA
CDR3 protein: CASSYLFSGANVLTF
CDR3 DNA: TGTGCCAGCAGTTACTTATTTTCTGGGGCCAACGTCCTGACTTTC

V gene: TRBV28
J gene: TRBJ2-5
clone size: NA
D gene: NA
CDR3 protein: CASSFQGAETQYF
CDR3 DNA: TGTGCCAGCAGTTTCCAAGGGGCGGAGACCCAGTACTTC

V gene: TRBV18
J gene: TRBJ1-1
clone size: NA
D gene: NA
CDR3 protein: CASSTSLGTEGLLSAFF
CDR3 DNA: TGTGCCAGCTCCACATCCTTGGGTACGGAGGGCTTATTGTCCGCTTTCTTT

V gene: TRBV5-6
J gene: TRBJ2-7
clone size: NA
D gene: NA
CDR3 protein: CASSGPGYEQYF
CDR3 DNA: TGTGCCAGCAGCGGTCCGGGGTACGAGCAGTACTTC

V gene: TRBV28
J gene: TRBJ2-5
clone size: NA
D gene: TRBD2
CDR3 protein: CASSLGTSGGGWETQYF
CDR3 DNA: TGTGCCAGCAGTCTCGGGACTAGCGGAGGCGGGTGGGAGACCCAGTACTTC

V gene: TRBV6-6
J gene: TRBJ1-2
clone size: NA
D gene: NA
CDR3 protein: CASSYRAGGYGYTF
CDR3 DNA: TGTGCCAGCAGTTACAGGGCAGGAGGGTATGGCTACACCTTC

V gene: TRBV29-1
J gene: TRBJ2-2
clone size: NA
D gene: TRBD2
CDR3 protein: CSVDTAGAKFF
CDR3 DNA: TGCAGCGTTGATACGGCGGGAGCTAAGTTTTTT

V gene: TRBV9
J gene: TRBJ1-5
clone size: NA
D gene: TRBD1
CDR3 protein: CASSAGDSGGNQPQHF
CDR3 DNA: TGTGCCAGCAGCGCCGGGGACAGTGGGGGCAATCAGCCCCAGCATTTT

V gene: TRBV7-9
J gene: TRBJ1-3
clone size: NA
D gene: TRBD1
CDR3 protein: CASSLGWTGTGNTIYF
CDR3 DNA: TGTGCCAGCAGCTTAGGATGGACAGGGACTGGAAACACCATATATTTT

V gene: TRBV5-1
J gene: TRBJ1-6
clone size: NA
D gene: TRBD1
CDR3 protein: CASSLQGDSPLHF
CDR3 DNA: TGCGCCAGCAGCTTACAGGGGGATTCACCCCTCCACTTT

V gene: TRBV7-2
J gene: TRBJ1-1
clone size: NA
D gene: NA
CDR3 protein: CASRWGPQSEAFF
CDR3 DNA: TGTGCCAGCAGATGGGGCCCTCAATCTGAAGCTTTCTTT

V gene: TRBV19
J gene: TRBJ2-3
clone size: NA
D gene: TRBD1
CDR3 protein: CASRRTGERDTQYF
CDR3 DNA: TGTGCCAGCAGACGGACAGGGGAAAGAGATACGCAGTATTTT

V gene: TRBV24-1
J gene: TRBJ1-5
clone size: few
D gene: NA
CDR3 protein: CATSEPGPNQPQHF
CDR3 DNA: TGTGCCACCAGTGAGCCAGGTCCGAATCAGCCCCAGCATTTT

V gene: TRBV5-1
J gene: TRBJ2-7
clone size: NA
D gene: TRBD2
CDR3 protein: CASSIGLAGGTAYEQYF
CDR3 DNA: TGCGCCAGCAGCATAGGACTAGCGGGAGGGACCGCCTACGAGCAGTACTTC

V gene: TRBV3-1/TRBV3-2
J gene: TRBJ1-2
clone size: NA
D gene: NA
CDR3 protein: CASSQDPGRAGWDGYTF
CDR3 DNA: TGTGCCAGCAGCCAAGATCCGGGCCGCGCGGGGTGGGATGGCTACACCTTC

V gene: TRBV5-5
J gene: TRBJ2-1
clone size: NA
D gene: TRBD2
CDR3 protein: CASSFPMGRGGYNEQFF
CDR3 DNA: TGTGCCAGCAGCTTCCCTATGGGGCGGGGGGGTTACAATGAGCAGTTCTTC

V gene: TRBV7-3
J gene: TRBJ2-3
clone size: NA
D gene: NA
CDR3 protein: CASSSYRVTDTQYF
CDR3 DNA: TGTGCCAGCAGCTCTTACAGGGTCACAGATACGCAGTATTTT

V gene: TRBV5-8
J gene: TRBJ1-1
clone size: NA
D gene: NA
CDR3 protein: CASRRNGGGDTEAFF
CDR3 DNA: TGTGCCAGCAGAAGAAACGGGGGAGGAGACACTGAAGCTTTCTTT

V gene: TRBV25-1
J gene: TRBJ1-2
clone size: NA
D gene: TRBD1
CDR3 protein: CASSFQGAGGYTF
CDR3 DNA: TGTGCCAGCAGCTTTCAGGGGGCGGGAGGCTACACCTTC

V gene: TRBV7-8
J gene: TRBJ2-7
clone size: NA
D gene: TRBD1
CDR3 protein: CASSSRMTGLNEQYF
CDR3 DNA: TGTGCCAGCAGCTCCAGGATGACAGGGTTAAACGAGCAGTACTTC

V gene: TRBV19
J gene: TRBJ2-5
clone size: NA
D gene: NA
CDR3 protein: CASSIRGETQYF
CDR3 DNA: TGTGCCAGTAGTATAAGGGGGGAGACCCAGTACTTC

V gene: TRBV12-3/TRBV12-4
J gene: TRBJ2-7
clone size: NA
D gene: NA
CDR3 protein: CASSGAYEQYF
CDR3 DNA: TGTGCCAGCAGCGGGGCCTACGAGCAGTACTTC

V gene: TRBV6-2/TRBV6-3
J gene: TRBJ2-5
clone size: NA
D gene: NA
CDR3 protein: CASSSHRPGWETQYF
CDR3 DNA: TGTGCCAGCAGTTCCCATCGACCGGGATGGGAGACCCAGTACTTC

V gene: TRBV9
J gene: TRBJ1-2
clone size: NA
D gene: TRBD1
CDR3 protein: CASSALGGSHGYTF
CDR3 DNA: TGTGCCAGCAGCGCTCTAGGGGGCTCTCATGGCTACACCTTC

V gene: TRBV7-6
J gene: TRBJ2-5
clone size: NA
D gene: TRBD2
CDR3 protein: CASSSGLAGNQETQYF
CDR3 DNA: TGTGCCAGCAGCTCAGGACTAGCGGGGAACCAAGAGACCCAGTACTTC

V gene: TRBV5-1
J gene: TRBJ2-2
clone size: NA
D gene: TRBD2
CDR3 protein: CASSLAGGDPIGELFF
CDR3 DNA: TGCGCCAGCAGCTTGGCCGGGGGGGACCCGATCGGGGAGCTGTTTTTT

V gene: TRBV7-2
J gene: TRBJ1-2
clone size: NA
D gene: TRBD1
CDR3 protein: CASSLASGQANYGYTF
CDR3 DNA: TGTGCCAGCAGCTTAGCGTCGGGACAGGCTAACTATGGCTACACCTTC

V gene: TRBV6-2/TRBV6-3
J gene: TRBJ2-2
clone size: NA
D gene: TRBD2
CDR3 protein: CASSWGLAGYTGELFF
CDR3 DNA: TGTGCCAGCAGTTGGGGACTAGCGGGATACACCGGGGAGCTGTTTTTT

V gene: TRBV28
J gene: TRBJ1-1
clone size: NA
D gene: NA
CDR3 protein: CASSFQENTEAFF
CDR3 DNA: TGTGCCAGCAGTTTCCAGGAGAACACTGAAGCTTTCTTT

V gene: TRBV28
J gene: TRBJ1-4
clone size: NA
D gene: TRBD1
CDR3 protein: CASSSGQLNEKLFF
CDR3 DNA: TGTGCCAGCAGTTCGGGACAGCTTAATGAAAAACTGTTTTTT

V gene: TRBV5-4
J gene: TRBJ1-2
clone size: NA
D gene: TRBD1
CDR3 protein: CASSVGPPGQGGANYGYTF
CDR3 DNA: TGTGCCAGCAGCGTTGGACCTCCGGGACAGGGGGGAGCTAACTATGGCTACACCTTC

V gene: TRBV2
J gene: TRBJ2-1
clone size: NA
D gene: NA
CDR3 protein: CASSEASGNEQFF
CDR3 DNA: TGTGCCAGCAGTGAAGCCTCGGGCAATGAGCAGTTCTTC

V gene: TRBV28
J gene: TRBJ1-1
clone size: NA
D gene: NA
CDR3 protein: CASSMGAGVNTEAFF
CDR3 DNA: TGTGCCAGCAGTATGGGGGCAGGGGTAAACACTGAAGCTTTCTTT

V gene: TRBV24-1
J gene: TRBJ2-3
clone size: NA
D gene: TRBD2
CDR3 protein: CATSDWGPGTSGDTQYF
CDR3 DNA: TGTGCCACCAGTGACTGGGGCCCCGGGACTAGCGGAGATACGCAGTATTTT

V gene: TRBV5-1
J gene: TRBJ1-1
clone size: NA
D gene: TRBD1
CDR3 protein: CASSLGDRYPEAFF
CDR3 DNA: TGCGCCAGCAGCTTGGGGGACAGGTACCCTGAAGCTTTCTTT

V gene: TRBV11-1
J gene: TRBJ2-1
clone size: NA
D gene: TRBD2
CDR3 protein: CASSPLAGEWDEQFF
CDR3 DNA: TGTGCCAGCAGTCCTCTAGCGGGAGAGTGGGATGAGCAGTTCTTC

V gene: TRBV5-1
J gene: TRBJ2-3
clone size: NA
D gene: TRBD2
CDR3 protein: CASSLGGGLATTDTQYF
CDR3 DNA: TGCGCCAGCAGCTTGGGAGGGGGACTAGCAACAACCGATACGCAGTATTTT

V gene: TRBV11-1
J gene: TRBJ2-7
clone size: NA
D gene: TRBD1
CDR3 protein: CASSIGTDYEQYF
CDR3 DNA: TGTGCCAGCAGCATTGGGACAGACTACGAGCAGTACTTC

V gene: TRBV6-5
J gene: TRBJ2-7
clone size: NA
D gene: TRBD2
CDR3 protein: CASSQPGLAVYEQYF
CDR3 DNA: TGTGCCAGCAGTCAGCCGGGACTAGCGGTATACGAGCAGTACTTC

V gene: TRBV27
J gene: TRBJ2-7
clone size: NA
D gene: TRBD2
CDR3 protein: CASSLGTSAQYEQYF
CDR3 DNA: TGTGCCAGCAGTTTAGGGACTAGCGCACAGTACGAGCAGTACTTC